The clone carrying this T cell receptor beta chain showed up just once. The antigen remains unidentified. Sequencing used immunoSEQ multiplex PCR; TCRdb keeps in-frame clones, though not all of them. Among about 23,000 clones listed, roughly 84% were seen once. People who had autoimmune disease history or systemic immunosuppression were excluded. The entry originates in a study of OX40 agonist ivuxolimab in advanced cancers. Study context: Antecedent anti-PD-1, anti-PD-L1 or anti-CTLA-4 therapy was permissible, with about 40% having received some.

This CDR3 contains 16 residues. The junction had 3 bases not matched to a gene; V was cut back by 6 bases and J by 4 bases. Germline CDR1 is LNHDA and CDR2 is SQIVND (reference sequence). Study-level findings and limits: On average, CD8+ T cells showed a greater number of expanded clones than CD4+.

The J gene is TRBJ2-1, the V gene TRBV19, with TRBD2 identical over 16 bases. The sample was CD4+ or CD8+ T cells sorted from blood, taken in a trial of the OX40 agonist ivuxolimab. This TCR came from an adult with an advanced solid tumor such as melanoma, head and neck, liver or kidney cancer. The DNA for the CDR3 is TGTGCCAGTAGCCGGGGACTAGCGGGGGGGTACAATGAGCAGTTCTTC. Its translation: CASSRGLAGGYNEQFF. Together with reference TRBV19 and TRBJ2-1, the CDR3 gives the full variable domain: DGGITQSPKYLFRKEGQNVTLSCEQNLNHDAMYWYRQDPGQGLRLIYYSQIVNDFQKGDIAEGYSVSREKKESFPLTVTSAQKNPTAFYLCASSRGLAGGYNEQFFGPGTRLTVL.